What follows is one T cell receptor beta chain and its context. What it binds is not known. This CDR3 has 16 residues. Germline CDR1 is MDHEN and CDR2 is SYDVKM. The J segment lost 8 bases and the V segment lost 6 bases, leaving 9 bases of the junction unmatched. The data derive from a study of early T cells in non-severe SARS-CoV-2 infection. Study findings and constraints: Anti-spike CD8 specificities were favored by VDJdb matching, whose results missed private and CD4 specificities.

TCRdb itself ran the 5' RACE reads through MiXCR, one entry per CDR3 protein. The profile shows about 97,000 distinct CDR3 sequences, around 12% of them singletons. The sequencing input was whole blood. The rearrangement links TRBV28 to TRBJ2-1, with TRBD2 matching 14 bases. The TCR sequence derives from an adult who was a healthcare worker with PCR-confirmed SARS-CoV-2 infection or an uninfected control (not recorded which). CDR3 nucleotide sequence: TGTGCCAGCAGCACGCGACTAGCGGGAGGGCCAGATGAGCAGTTCTTC. Translated, it gives CASSTRLAGGPDEQFF.